The next 9 T cell receptor beta chains were all read from a single sample in a study of glioma-infiltrating T cells after dendritic cell vaccination. Libraries were prepared by immunoSEQ multiplex PCR; TCRdb keeps only in-frame clonotypes and omits some of them. The repertoire holds around 92,000 clones, 75% to 90% seen once, with 5.4% in the top ten. This sample's time point: after dendritic cell vaccination, including at tumor progression/relapse. Sequenced material: blood, taken after dendritic cell vaccination. Receptors were obtained from a human donor with glioblastoma.

This chain connects TRBV7-9 to TRBJ2-7, with TRBD2 matching over 9 bases. CDR3 length: 14 amino acids. The V and J ends lost 6 bases and 4 bases, in that order; junction bases with no gene match: 7. CDR1 and CDR2 from the germline V gene are SEHNR and FQNEAQ (reference sequence). CDR3 protein: CASSSPGLAYEQYF. CDR3 DNA: TGTGCCAGCAGTTCACCGGGACTAGCTTACGAGCAGTACTTC.

This clone has only a few counts. V gene TRBV6-1 combines with J gene TRBJ1-4; D is possibly TRBD1 (6 bases). Deletions cut 4 bases from V and 5 bases from J, with 14 bases between. This CDR3 region has 15 residues. Germline values: CDR1 MNHNS, CDR2 SASEGT. Here the CDR3 DNA reads TGTGCCAGCAGTGGACGGACAGCCCTAAATGAAAAACTGTTTTTT. This translates into CASSGRTALNEKLFF.

This CDR3 reads CASSLEVSGLYGYTF. In DNA, the CDR3 is TGCGCCAGCAGCTTGGAGGTTAGCGGTCTCTATGGCTACACCTTC. This chain connects TRBV5-1 to TRBJ1-2, with D hard to call. This CDR3 has 15 amino acids. V lost 0 bases and J 4 bases, leaving 13 bases between the germline ends. Germline CDR1 SGHRS, CDR2 YFSETQ. Together with reference TRBV5-1 and TRBJ1-2, the CDR3 gives the full variable domain: KAGVTQTPRYLIKTRGQQVTLSCSPISGHRSVSWYQQTPGQGLQFLFEYFSETQRNKGNFPGRFSGRQFSNSRSEMNVSTLELGDSALYLCASSLEVSGLYGYTFGSGTRLTVV.

The V and J genes are TRBV4-1 and TRBJ1-2; D remains unclear. V dropped 2 bases and J dropped 4 bases, with 20 bases sitting between them. Per the germline V gene, CDR1 is MGHRA and CDR2 is YSYEKL. The CDR3 runs 17 residues. This CDR3 reads CASSQSYGEMPFYGYTF. The CDR3 nucleotides read TGCGCCAGCAGCCAATCATATGGAGAGATGCCCTTCTATGGCTACACCTTC.

The rearrangement links TRBV7-3 to TRBJ2-5; D remains unclear. Germline V gene sequence: CDR1 SGHTA, CDR2 FQGTGA. The CDR3 length is 14 residues. Trimming shortened V by 5 bases and J by 1 base, and 11 bases separated the two germline ends. The CDR3: CASSPTGFQETQYF. The CDR3 coding sequence is TGTGCCAGCAGCCCAACCGGGTTCCAAGAGACCCAGTACTTC.

The chain links TRBV7-9 to TRBJ2-1, with TRBD2 matching over 7 bases. Germline trimming cut 5 bases from V and 3 bases from J; bases unmatched to any gene: 7. CDR3 size: 15 residues. The germline CDR1 and CDR2 sequences are SEHNR and FQNEAQ (reference sequence). The CDR3 DNA is TGTGCCAGCAGCCCCTCTAGCGGTAACTACAATGAGCAGTTCTTC. This gives the protein CASSPSSGNYNEQFF.

This clone was seen only a few times. The chain recombines TRBV5-4 with TRBJ1-4, with 7 bases fitting TRBD1. Per the germline V gene, CDR1 is SGHNT and CDR2 is YYREEE (reference sequence). CDR3 length: 15 residues. The V segment lost 4 bases and the J segment 5 bases; nucleotides outside the gene matches: 8. The CDR3 DNA reads as TGTGCCAGCAGCACAGGGGCGAACTTCAATGAAAAACTGTTTTTT. Translating it yields CASSTGANFNEKLFF.

The rearrangement links TRBV30 to TRBJ1-1; D gene uncertain. The CDR3 extends over 13 amino acids. V lost 4 bases and J 11 bases, leaving 20 bases between the germline ends. The germline V gene encodes CDR1 GTSNPN and CDR2 SVGIG (reference sequence). The CDR3 bases are TGTGCCTGGAACCGCTCCCCCCTGCCTACGGCTTTCTTT. This codes for CAWNRSPLPTAFF.

The V call is TRBV9, the J call TRBJ2-7; TRBD2 matches 7 bases. The CDR3 length is 15 residues. Germline loops: CDR1 SGDLS, CDR2 YYNGEE. Losses at the gene ends were 4 bases for V and 6 bases for J; bases not matched to a gene: 13. The CDR3 loop reads CASSPKHGRVLEQYF. The DNA for the CDR3 is TGTGCCAGCAGCCCCAAGCATGGGAGGGTGCTCGAGCAGTACTTC.